The present T cell receptor (beta chain) was sequenced within a study of blood T cell repertoires in COVID-19. The method was immunoSEQ multiplex PCR; TCRdb's version includes in-frame clones alone and lacks a portion of them. The sample has hundreds of thousands of clones; more than 70% are singletons. Trimming left V 4 bases short and J 1 base short, with 3 bases between. From germline, CDR1 is KGHDR and CDR2 SFDVKD. CDR3 size: 12 residues. The sequence came from a woman in her thirties or forties with acute COVID-19. Sequenced input: PBMCs or T cells enriched from blood (not recorded which). V usage is TRBV24-1 and J usage is TRBJ1-1; no clear D gene. The CDR3 region has the DNA TGTGCCACCAGTGACCAGAACACTGAAGCTTTCTTT. Protein product: CATSDQNTEAFF.